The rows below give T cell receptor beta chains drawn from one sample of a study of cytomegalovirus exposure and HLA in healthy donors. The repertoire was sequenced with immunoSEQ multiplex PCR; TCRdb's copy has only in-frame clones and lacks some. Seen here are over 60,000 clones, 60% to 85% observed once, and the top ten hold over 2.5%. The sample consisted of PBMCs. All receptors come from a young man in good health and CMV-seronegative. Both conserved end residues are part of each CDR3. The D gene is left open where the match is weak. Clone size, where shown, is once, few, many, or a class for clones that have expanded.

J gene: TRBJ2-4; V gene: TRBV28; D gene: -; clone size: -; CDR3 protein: CASGLAAAIQYF; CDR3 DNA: TGTGCCAGCGGCCTTGCGGCAGCCATTCAGTACTTC
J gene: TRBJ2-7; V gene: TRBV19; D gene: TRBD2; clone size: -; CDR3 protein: CASSPARGGGRYEQYF; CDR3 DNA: TGTGCCAGTAGCCCCGCCAGAGGCGGGGGACGCTACGAGCAGTACTTC
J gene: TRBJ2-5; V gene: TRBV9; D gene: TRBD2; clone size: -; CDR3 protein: CASSVRPSGYQETQYF; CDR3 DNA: TGTGCCAGCAGCGTTAGGCCTAGCGGGTACCAAGAGACCCAGTACTTC
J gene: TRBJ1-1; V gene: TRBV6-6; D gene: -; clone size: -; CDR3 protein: CASRRAGDKEAFF; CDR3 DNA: TGTGCCAGCAGACGCGCCGGGGACAAAGAAGCTTTCTTT
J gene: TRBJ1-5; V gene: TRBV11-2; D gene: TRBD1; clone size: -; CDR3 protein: CASSPRTGSQPQHF; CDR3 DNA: TGTGCCAGCAGCCCCCGGACAGGGTCTCAGCCCCAGCATTTT
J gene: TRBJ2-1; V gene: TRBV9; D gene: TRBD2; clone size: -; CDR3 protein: CASAYGGGTATDEQFF; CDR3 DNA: TGTGCCAGCGCCTACGGGGGGGGCACGGCCACGGATGAGCAGTTCTTC
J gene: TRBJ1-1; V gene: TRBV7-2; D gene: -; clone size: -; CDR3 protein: CASSLTNSNTEAFF; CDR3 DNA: TGTGCCAGCAGCTTGACAAATTCGAACACTGAAGCTTTCTTT
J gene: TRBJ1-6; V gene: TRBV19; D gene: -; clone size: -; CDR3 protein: CASTRTRDTYNSPLHF; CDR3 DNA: TGTGCCAGTACCCGAACGAGGGACACGTATAATTCACCCCTCCACTTT
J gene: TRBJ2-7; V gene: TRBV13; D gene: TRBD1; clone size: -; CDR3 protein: CASSFPGQTYEQYF; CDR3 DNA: TGTGCCAGCAGCTTTCCGGGACAGACCTACGAGCAGTACTTC
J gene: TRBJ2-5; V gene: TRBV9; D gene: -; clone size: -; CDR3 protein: CASSSGRPGETQYF; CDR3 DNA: TGTGCCAGCAGCTCCGGGCGCCCGGGGGAGACCCAGTACTTC
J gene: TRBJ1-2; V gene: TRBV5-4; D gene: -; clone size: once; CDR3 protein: CASSLVSDYGYTF; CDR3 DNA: TGTGCCAGCAGCTTAGTATCGGACTATGGCTACACCTTC
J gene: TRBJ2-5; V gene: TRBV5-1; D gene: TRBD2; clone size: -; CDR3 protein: CASSLGLAQETQYF; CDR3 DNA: TGCGCCAGCAGCTTGGGACTAGCGCAAGAGACCCAGTACTTC
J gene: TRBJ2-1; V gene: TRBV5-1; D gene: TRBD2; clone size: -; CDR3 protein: CASSSNPSGTYNEQFF; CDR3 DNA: TGCGCCAGCAGCTCAAATCCTAGCGGCACCTACAATGAGCAGTTCTTC
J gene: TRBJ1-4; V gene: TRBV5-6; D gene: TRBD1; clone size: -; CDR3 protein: CASSLGRDSASEKLFF; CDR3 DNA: TGTGCCAGCAGCTTGGGCCGGGACAGCGCGTCCGAAAAACTGTTTTTT
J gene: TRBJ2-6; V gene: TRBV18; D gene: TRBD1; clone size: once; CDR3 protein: CASSPGTGRSGANVLTF; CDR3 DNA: TGTGCCAGCTCACCGGGGACAGGACGGTCTGGGGCCAACGTCCTGACTTTC
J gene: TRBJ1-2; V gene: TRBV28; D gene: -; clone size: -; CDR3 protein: CASRSTPNYGYTF; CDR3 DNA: TGTGCCAGCAGATCCACACCTAACTATGGCTACACCTTC
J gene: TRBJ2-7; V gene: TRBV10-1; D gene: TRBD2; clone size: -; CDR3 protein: CASSAAGLAGGSEQYF; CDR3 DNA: TGCGCCAGCAGTGCCGCGGGACTAGCGGGGGGAAGCGAGCAGTACTTC
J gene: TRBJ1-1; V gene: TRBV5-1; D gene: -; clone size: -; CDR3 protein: CASSLWGGNTEAFF; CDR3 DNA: TGCGCCAGCAGCTTGTGGGGGGGGAACACTGAAGCTTTCTTT
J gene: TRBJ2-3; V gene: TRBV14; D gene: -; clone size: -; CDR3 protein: CASSQGLRTDTQYF; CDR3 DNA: TGTGCCAGCAGCCAAGGTTTGCGAACAGATACGCAGTATTTT
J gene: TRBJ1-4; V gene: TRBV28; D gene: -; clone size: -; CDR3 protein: CASSLLSGPRLF; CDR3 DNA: TGTGCCAGCAGTTTATTATCGGGTCCCCGGCTTTTT
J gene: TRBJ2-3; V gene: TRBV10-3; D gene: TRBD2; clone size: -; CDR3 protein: CAISVTSGGPGGTDTQYF; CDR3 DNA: TGTGCCATCAGTGTGACTAGCGGGGGACCGGGGGGCACAGATACGCAGTATTTT
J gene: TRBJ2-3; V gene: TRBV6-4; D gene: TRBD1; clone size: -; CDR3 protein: CASSLTGSVTDTQYF; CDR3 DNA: TGTGCCAGCAGTTTGACAGGGTCGGTAACAGATACGCAGTATTTT
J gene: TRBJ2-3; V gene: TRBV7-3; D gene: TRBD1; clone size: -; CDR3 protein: CASSQQGSTDTQYF; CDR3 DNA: TGTGCCAGCAGCCAACAGGGGAGCACAGATACGCAGTATTTT
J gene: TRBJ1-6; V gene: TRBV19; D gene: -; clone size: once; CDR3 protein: CASSMVSGNSPLHF; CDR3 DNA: TGTGCCAGTAGTATGGTCTCGGGGAATTCACCCCTCCACTTT
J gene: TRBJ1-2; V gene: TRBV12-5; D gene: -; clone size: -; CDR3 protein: CASGLVAEPVYGYTF; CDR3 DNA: TGTGCTAGTGGTTTGGTAGCGGAACCGGTCTATGGCTACACCTTC
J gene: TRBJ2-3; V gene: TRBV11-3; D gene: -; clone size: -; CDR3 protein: CASSLSPAGDTQYF; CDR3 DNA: TGTGCCAGCAGCTTATCACCAGCCGGGGATACGCAGTATTTT
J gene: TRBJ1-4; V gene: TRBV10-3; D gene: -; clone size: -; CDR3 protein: CAIRGKGREKLFF; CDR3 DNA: TGTGCCATCCGAGGGAAGGGAAGGGAAAAACTGTTTTTT
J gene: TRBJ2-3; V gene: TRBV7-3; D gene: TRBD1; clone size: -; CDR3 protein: CASSFLGGRTDTQYF; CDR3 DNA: TGTGCCAGCAGCTTTTTAGGGGGCCGGACAGATACGCAGTATTTT
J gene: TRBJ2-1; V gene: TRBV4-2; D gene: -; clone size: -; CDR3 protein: CASSLQLLDYEQFF; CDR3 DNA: TGTGCCAGCAGCCTTCAGCTACTGGACTATGAGCAGTTCTTC
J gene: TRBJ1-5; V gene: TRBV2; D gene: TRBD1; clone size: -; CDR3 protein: CASSRDRGYQPQHF; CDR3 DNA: TGTGCCAGCAGTAGGGACAGGGGTTACCAGCCCCAGCATTTT
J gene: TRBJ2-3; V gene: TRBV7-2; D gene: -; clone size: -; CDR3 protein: CASSLLASSKDTQYF; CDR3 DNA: TGTGCCAGCAGCTTGCTCGCTAGTTCTAAAGATACGCAGTATTTT
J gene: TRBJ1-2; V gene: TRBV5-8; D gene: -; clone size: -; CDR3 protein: CASSLVKGSNYGYTF; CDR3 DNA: TGTGCCAGCAGCTTGGTAAAGGGGTCTAACTATGGCTACACCTTC
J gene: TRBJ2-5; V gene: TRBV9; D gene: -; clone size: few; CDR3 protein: CASSPPGGVTGTQYF; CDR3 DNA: TGTGCCAGCAGCCCCCCCGGGGGTGTTACGGGGACCCAGTACTTC
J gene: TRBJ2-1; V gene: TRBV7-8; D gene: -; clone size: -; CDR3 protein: CASSLVAVNNEQFF; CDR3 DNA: TGTGCCAGCAGCTTAGTTGCGGTAAACAATGAGCAGTTCTTC
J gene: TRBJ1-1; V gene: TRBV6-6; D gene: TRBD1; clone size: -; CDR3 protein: CASSYAGGSTEAFF; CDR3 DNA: TGTGCCAGCAGTTACGCAGGGGGGAGCACTGAAGCTTTCTTT
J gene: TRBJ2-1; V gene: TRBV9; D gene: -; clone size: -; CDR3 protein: CASGHSYNEQFF; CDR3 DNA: TGTGCCAGCGGACACTCCTACAATGAGCAGTTCTTC
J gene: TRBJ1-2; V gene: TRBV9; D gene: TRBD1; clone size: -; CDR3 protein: CASSVGQGNYGYTF; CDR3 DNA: TGTGCCAGCAGCGTAGGACAGGGGAACTATGGCTACACCTTC
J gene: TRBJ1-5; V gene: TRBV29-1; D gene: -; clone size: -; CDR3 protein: CSVAKTNSNQPQHF; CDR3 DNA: TGCAGCGTTGCGAAGACAAATAGCAATCAGCCCCAGCATTTT
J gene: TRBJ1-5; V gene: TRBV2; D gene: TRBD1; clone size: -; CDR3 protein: CASSVDRTSNQPQHF; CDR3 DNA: TGTGCCAGCAGTGTGGACAGGACCAGCAATCAGCCCCAGCATTTT
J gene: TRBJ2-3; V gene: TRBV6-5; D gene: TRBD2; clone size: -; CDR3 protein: CASSSGGGPTDTQYF; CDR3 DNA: TGTGCCAGCAGTTCTGGGGGGGGTCCCACAGATACGCAGTATTTT
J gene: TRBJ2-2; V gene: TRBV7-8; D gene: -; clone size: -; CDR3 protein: CASSLKGGWTGELFF; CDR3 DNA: TGTGCCAGCAGCTTGAAAGGGGGTTGGACCGGGGAGCTGTTTTTT
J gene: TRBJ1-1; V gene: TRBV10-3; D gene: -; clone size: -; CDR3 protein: CAISESTSRNTEAFF; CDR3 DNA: TGTGCCATCAGTGAGTCGACTTCGAGGAACACTGAAGCTTTCTTT
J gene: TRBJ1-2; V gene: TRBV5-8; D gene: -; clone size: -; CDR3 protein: CASTPRGVNYGYTF; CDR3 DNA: TGTGCCAGCACCCCCAGGGGCGTTAACTATGGCTACACCTTC
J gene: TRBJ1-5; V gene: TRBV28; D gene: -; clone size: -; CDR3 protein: CASSGERIEDQPQHF; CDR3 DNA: TGTGCCAGCAGTGGCGAGCGGATAGAGGATCAGCCCCAGCATTTT
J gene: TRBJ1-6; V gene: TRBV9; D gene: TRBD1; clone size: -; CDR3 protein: CASSPRTGLDSPLHF; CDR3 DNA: TGTGCCAGCAGCCCGAGGACAGGTTTGGATTCACCCCTCCACTTT
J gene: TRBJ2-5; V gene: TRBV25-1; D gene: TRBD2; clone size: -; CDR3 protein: CASRKTVAGDSEETQYF; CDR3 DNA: TGTGCCAGCAGGAAGACGGTAGCGGGAGACAGTGAAGAGACCCAGTACTTC
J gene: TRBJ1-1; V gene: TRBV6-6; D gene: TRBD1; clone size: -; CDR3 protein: CASSYDISGGNTEAFF; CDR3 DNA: TGTGCCAGCAGTTACGACATCTCAGGGGGCAACACTGAAGCTTTCTTT
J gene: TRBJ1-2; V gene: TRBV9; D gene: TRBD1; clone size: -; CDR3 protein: CASSPEDRGFRYGYTF; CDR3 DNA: TGTGCCAGCAGCCCTGAAGACAGGGGATTTAGGTATGGCTACACCTTC
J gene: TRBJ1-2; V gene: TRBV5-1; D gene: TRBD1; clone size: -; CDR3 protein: CASSSWDSNYGYTF; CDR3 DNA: TGCGCCAGCAGCTCATGGGACAGTAACTATGGCTACACCTTC
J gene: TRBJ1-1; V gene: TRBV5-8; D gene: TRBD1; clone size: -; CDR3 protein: CASFNRGRYTEAFF; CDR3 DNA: TGTGCCAGCTTTAACAGGGGGAGGTACACTGAAGCTTTCTTT